The T cell receptor beta chain under discussion was sequenced for a study of T-cell reconstitution after alpha-beta-depleted transplantation in children. The TCRbeta library incorporated unique molecular identifiers. TCRdb used MiXCR to reprocess the PCR reads, holding one entry per CDR3 protein. The sample yields 300,000 to 400,000 distinct CDR3 sequences, roughly 15% seen once. The material sequenced was PBMCs, mostly from graft donor cells, taken 360 days after TCRalphabeta/CD19-depleted stem cell transplant. The source of this sequence is a male patient aged 2 to 10 who had a stem cell transplant for acute lymphoblastic leukemia, so the T cells may come from the graft donor.

CDR3 coding DNA: TGTGCCAGCAGCTTAGAGCTGACTAGCGGGTACTACAATGAGCAGTTCTTC. This codes for CASSLELTSGYYNEQFF. The chain is built from TRBV11-2 and TRBJ2-1; 10 positions agree with TRBD2. Per the germline V gene, CDR1 is SGHAT and CDR2 is FQNNGV. CDR3 length: 17 amino acids. With V trimmed by 0 bases and J by 3 bases, 5 bases remained unmatched.